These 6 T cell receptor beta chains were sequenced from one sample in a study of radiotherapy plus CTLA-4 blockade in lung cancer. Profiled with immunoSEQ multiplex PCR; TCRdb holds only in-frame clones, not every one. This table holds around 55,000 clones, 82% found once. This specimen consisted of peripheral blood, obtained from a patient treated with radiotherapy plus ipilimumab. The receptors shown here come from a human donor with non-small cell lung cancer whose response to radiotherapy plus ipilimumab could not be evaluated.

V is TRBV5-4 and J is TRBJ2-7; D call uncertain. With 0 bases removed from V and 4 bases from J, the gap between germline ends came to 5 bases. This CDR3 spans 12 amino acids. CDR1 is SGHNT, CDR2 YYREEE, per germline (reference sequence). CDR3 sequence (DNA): TGTGCCAGCAGCTTGGTCGGTTACGAGCAGTACTTC. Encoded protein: CASSLVGYEQYF.

CDR3: CASSGGTGGQFF. The CDR3 DNA reads TGTGCCAGTAGTGGGGGGACAGGAGGCCAGTTCTTC. V and J are TRBV19 and TRBJ2-1; 8 nucleotides agree with TRBD1. V lost 5 bases and J lost 13; bases outside the gene matches: 7. CDR3 length: 12 residues. Looked up from germline, CDR1 is LNHDA and CDR2 is SQIVND (reference sequence).

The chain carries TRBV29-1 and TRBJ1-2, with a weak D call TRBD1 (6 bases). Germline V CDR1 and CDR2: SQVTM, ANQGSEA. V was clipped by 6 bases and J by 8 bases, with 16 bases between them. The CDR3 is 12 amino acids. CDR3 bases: TGCAGCGTGAGCCCGGTGACAGGAGGCTACACCTTC. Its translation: CSVSPVTGGYTF.

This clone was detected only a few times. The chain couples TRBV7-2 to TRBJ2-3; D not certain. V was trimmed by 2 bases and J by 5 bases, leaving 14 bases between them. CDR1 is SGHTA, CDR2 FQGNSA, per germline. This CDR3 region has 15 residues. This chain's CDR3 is CASSLLVQAVDTQYF. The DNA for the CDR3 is TGTGCCAGCAGCTTATTGGTTCAAGCTGTAGATACGCAGTATTTT.

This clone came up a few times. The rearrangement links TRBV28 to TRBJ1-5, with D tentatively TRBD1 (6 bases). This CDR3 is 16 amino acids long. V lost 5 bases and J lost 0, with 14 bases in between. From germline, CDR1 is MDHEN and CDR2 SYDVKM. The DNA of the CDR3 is TGTGCCAGCAGTCGGATCGGACAGCCTAGCAATCAGCCCCAGCATTTT. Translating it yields CASSRIGQPSNQPQHF. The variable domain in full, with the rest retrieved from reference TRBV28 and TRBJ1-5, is DVKVTQSSRYLVKRTGEKVFLECVQDMDHENMFWYRQDPGLGLRLIYFSYDVKMKEKGDIPEGYSVSREKKERFSLILESASTNQTSMYLCASSRIGQPSNQPQHFGDGTRLSIL.

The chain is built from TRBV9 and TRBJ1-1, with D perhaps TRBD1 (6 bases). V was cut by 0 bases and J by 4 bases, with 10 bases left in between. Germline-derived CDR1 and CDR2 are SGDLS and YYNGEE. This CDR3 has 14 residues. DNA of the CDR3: TGTGCCAGCAGCGTAGGGGGCAGGGGCACTGAAGCTTTCTTT. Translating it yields CASSVGGRGTEAFF.